The 11 T cell receptor beta chains presented below share a single source sample, sequenced in a study of regulatory T cells in long-lasting Graves disease (dated by TCRdb to about 2021). Preparation of the library involved multiplex PCR. The sequencing machine was an Illumina HiSeq 4000. CDR3 regions were amplified by Arm-PCR with iRepertoire HTBI primers to construct TCR beta libraries. The public sequencing data were trimmed at Q25 with fastp and processed into clonotypes with MiXCR by TCRdb, which kept only in-frame beta chains. Rows merge per CDR3 protein into single entries with the most common DNA and genes. The sample data list around 400,000 distinct CDR3 sequences, and 15% to 18% of these were observed just once. Of the sample, about 20% is held by the ten largest clones. The time point label here, explained by the study, means: newly diagnosed GD, antithyroid drugs for less than 3 months. For both TCR sequencing and RNA sequencing, RNA was extracted from PBMCs in TRIzol.

The sequencing used peripheral blood mononuclear cells (PBMCs), collected at new diagnosis, from a patient treated with antithyroid drugs. The receptors stem from a female donor with Graves disease.

This clonotype was detected many times. The rearrangement joins TRBV12-3 or TRBV12-4 to TRBJ1-1; D may be TRBD1 (5 bases). This CDR3 is 15 amino acids long. Trimming stripped 6 bases from V and 3 bases from J, with 17 bases between. The CDR3 region is CASSHPVGQDTEAFF. Written as DNA, the CDR3 is TGTGCCAGCAGCCACCCTGTGGGGCAGGACACTGAAGCTTTCTTT.

This clonotype was counted many times. The chain has TRBV6-1 and TRBJ1-5; D gene uncertain. Trimming took 4 bases from V and 0 from J, leaving 10 bases between them. The CDR3 consists of 15 residues. Germline lookup yields CDR1 MNHNS and CDR2 SASEGT. The CDR3 DNA is TGTGCCAGCAGTGGAGACGGGTATAGCAATCAGCCCCAGCATTTT. Translated, it gives CASSGDGYSNQPQHF.

This clonotype was seen many times. The V gene is TRBV5-1, the J gene TRBJ2-5; the D is unclear. V was clipped by 4 bases and J by 1 base, with 11 bases between them. Germline V CDR1 and CDR2: SGHRS, YFSETQ. There are 14 residues in the CDR3. For the CDR3, the DNA is TGCGCCAGCAGCCTGGACGACCTCCAAGAGACCCAGTACTTC. This codes for CASSLDDLQETQYF.

J is TRBJ2-2 and V is TRBV5-8, with TRBD1 identical over 8 bases. CDR1 is SGHTS, CDR2 YDEGEE, per germline. This CDR3 region has 18 residues. V shed 4 bases and J 1 base; nucleotides not matched to a gene: 12. In DNA, the CDR3 is TGTGCCAGCAGCCGTAGATCCCGGGACAGGAGGAACACCGGGGAGCTGTTTTTT. This gives the protein CASSRRSRDRRNTGELFF.

This clonotype was detected ten times or more. The chain links TRBV4-1 to TRBJ1-2; tentative D call: TRBD1 (5 bases). With 0 bases removed from V and 7 bases from J, the gap between germline ends came to 12 bases. Germline loops: CDR1 MGHRA, CDR2 YSYEKL. The CDR3 sequence is 14 residues long. The CDR3 nucleotides read TGCGCCAGCAGCCAAGAAGAGCCCCAGGGTGGCTACACCTTC. Protein: CASSQEEPQGGYTF.

The table lists this clonotype with many counts. The rearrangement uses TRBV2 and TRBJ2-1, with D possibly matching TRBD2 (5 bases). CDR3 length: 10 residues. With 7 bases removed from V and 12 bases from J, the gap between germline ends came to 10 bases. Per germline, CDR1 SNHLY and CDR2 FYNNEI. The CDR3 here is CASNARGQFF. Written as DNA, the CDR3 is TGTGCCAGCAACGCTCGGGGGCAGTTCTTC.

This clonotype was picked up many times. In DNA form, the CDR3 reads TGCAGTGCTAGTTGTTGGCCCGGGGAATACTATGGCTACACCTTC. This translates into CSASCWPGEYYGYTF. The chain combines TRBV20-1 with TRBJ1-2, with D unclear. CDR3 length equals 15 residues. V lost 3 bases and J lost 3, with 17 bases in between. CDR1 is DFQATT, CDR2 SNEGSKA, per germline (reference sequence).

At least ten counts were recorded for this clonotype. As DNA, the CDR3 is TGTGCCATCAGTGCGGCGGAAGGGGAGACCCAGTACTTC. It encodes CAISAAEGETQYF. This chain uses TRBV10-3 with TRBJ2-5; D gene uncertain. The CDR3 consists of 13 residues. Trimming stripped 4 bases from V and 5 bases from J, with 11 bases between. Germline lookup yields CDR1 ENHRY and CDR2 SYGVKD.

This clonotype was picked up many times. The rearrangement joins TRBV9 to TRBJ2-1; no clear D gene. Germline lookup yields CDR1 SGDLS and CDR2 YYNGEE. This CDR3 region has 16 residues. V was shortened by 3 bases and J by 1 base, with 14 bases between the two germline ends. The DNA of the CDR3 is TGTGCCAGCAGCGGGCAAGACGGGCCATCCTACAATGAGCAGTTCTTC. Encoded protein: CASSGQDGPSYNEQFF.

In this sample, this clonotype turned up a few times. The junction does not match germline at one end; this may be a read error. The chain joins TRBV20-1 to TRBJ1-1; perhaps TRBD1 as D (6 bases). The CDR3 extends over 15 amino acids. Per the germline V gene, CDR1 is DFQATT and CDR2 is SNEGSKA (reference sequence). CDR3 loop: CSAGDQGHGNTEAFF. The CDR3 region has the DNA TGCAGTGCTGGAGATCAGGGGCACGGGAACACTGAAGCTTTCTTT.

This clonotype was seen repeatedly, ten times or more. The chain combines TRBV11-2 with TRBJ2-2, with D possibly being TRBD2 (6 bases). CDR3 length: 18 amino acids. CDR1 is SGHAT and CDR2 is FQNNGV in the germline V gene. V lost 5 bases and J lost 4, with 23 bases in between. The CDR3 is CASSRKRSTGEGTGELFF. CDR3 nucleotide sequence: TGTGCCAGCAGCCGAAAAAGAAGCACGGGAGAGGGCACCGGGGAGCTGTTTTTT.